The present T cell receptor (beta chain) was sequenced within a study of blood T cell repertoires in COVID-19. The wider study: The samples span acute and convalescent COVID-19 from the United States, Italy and Spain. T cells, B-cell-depleted T cells, or PBMCs provided the cDNA or gDNA that served as material.

Source study methods: Amplification of reference gene primers was used by the study to estimate nucleated cell counts. Generated by immunoSEQ multiplex PCR, the TCRdb table keeps only in-frame clones and is missing some. V and J calls and clone size follow that table, whereas D and trimming were derived from the DNA. The data contain roughly 180,000 clones, approximately 82% of them singletons. Among Cohort 3 donors, those recovered had two negative PCRs, clearance, or symptom resolution. V was pared by 6 bases and J by 4 bases, with 25 bases between. The CDR3 spans 17 residues. The germline CDR1 and CDR2 sequences are SGHAT and FQNNGV.

Source material: PBMCs or T cells enriched from blood (not recorded which). The chain couples TRBV11-2 to TRBJ2-7; D is possibly TRBD2 (5 bases). The receptor was derived from a man aged 60 to 75 who had recovered from COVID-19. The CDR3 nucleotides are TGTGCCAGCAGTACCCCGGGCAGTCTGGCGAGGGTTTACGAGCAGTACTTC. Encoded protein: CASSTPGSLARVYEQYF.